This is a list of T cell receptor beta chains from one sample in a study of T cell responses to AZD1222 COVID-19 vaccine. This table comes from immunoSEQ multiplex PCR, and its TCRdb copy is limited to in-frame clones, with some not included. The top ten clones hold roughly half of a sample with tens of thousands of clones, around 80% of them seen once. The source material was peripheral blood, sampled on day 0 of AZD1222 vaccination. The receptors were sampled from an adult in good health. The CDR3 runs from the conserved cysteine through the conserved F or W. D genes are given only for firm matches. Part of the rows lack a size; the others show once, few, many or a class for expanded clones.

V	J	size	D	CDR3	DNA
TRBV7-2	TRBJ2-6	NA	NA	CASSFGGTGANVLTF	TGTGCCAGCAGCTTCGGGGGAACTGGGGCCAACGTCCTGACTTTC
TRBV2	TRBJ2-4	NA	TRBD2	CASRSGAGGAKNIQYF	TGTGCCAGCAGATCCGGGGCGGGAGGGGCCAAAAACATTCAGTACTTC
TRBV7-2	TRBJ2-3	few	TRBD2	CASSSSGRVDTQYF	TGTGCCAGCAGCTCTAGCGGGAGAGTAGATACGCAGTATTTT
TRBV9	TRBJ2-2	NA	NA	CASSVELLPNTGELFF	TGTGCCAGCAGCGTAGAACTGTTACCGAACACCGGGGAGCTGTTTTTT
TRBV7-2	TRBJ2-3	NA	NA	CASSAQPNPADTQYF	TGTGCCAGCAGCGCTCAGCCAAACCCCGCAGATACGCAGTATTTT
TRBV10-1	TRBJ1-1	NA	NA	CASSTSGNTEAFF	TGCGCCAGCAGTACTTCAGGGAACACTGAAGCTTTCTTT
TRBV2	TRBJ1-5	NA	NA	CASSDWGQGSQPQHF	TGTGCCAGCAGTGACTGGGGGCAGGGGAGTCAGCCCCAGCATTTT
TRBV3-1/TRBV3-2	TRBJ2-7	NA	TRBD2	CASSKGTSGSQEQYF	TGTGCCAGCAGCAAAGGGACTAGCGGGAGTCAAGAGCAGTACTTC
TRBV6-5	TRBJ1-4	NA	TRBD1	CASSYGTGLNEKLFF	TGTGCCAGCAGTTACGGGACAGGCCTTAATGAAAAACTGTTTTTT
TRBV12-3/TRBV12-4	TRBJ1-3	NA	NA	CASSLSSGNTIYF	TGTGCCAGCAGTTTGAGCTCTGGAAACACCATATATTTT
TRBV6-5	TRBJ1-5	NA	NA	CASSVGHLNQPQHF	TGTGCCAGCAGCGTAGGACATCTCAATCAGCCCCAGCATTTT
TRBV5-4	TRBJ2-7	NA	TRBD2	CASSVTSGGHKEQYF	TGTGCCAGCAGCGTTACTAGCGGGGGCCACAAGGAGCAGTACTTC
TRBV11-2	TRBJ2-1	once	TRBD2	CASSQLLAGGNEQFF	TGTGCCAGCAGCCAGCTCCTAGCGGGGGGGAATGAGCAGTTCTTC
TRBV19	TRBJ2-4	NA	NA	CASSPRTIAKNIQYF	TGTGCCAGTAGTCCTCGGACGATAGCCAAAAACATTCAGTACTTC
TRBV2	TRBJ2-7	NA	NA	CASSEGSVSYEQYF	TGTGCCAGCAGCGAAGGATCGGTTTCCTACGAGCAGTACTTC
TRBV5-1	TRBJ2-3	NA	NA	CASRRDVSPDTQYF	TGCGCCAGCAGACGGGACGTATCACCCGATACGCAGTATTTT
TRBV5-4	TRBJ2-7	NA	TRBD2	CASSSGTSGPSYEQYF	TGTGCCAGCAGCTCGGGGACTAGCGGCCCTTCCTACGAGCAGTACTTC
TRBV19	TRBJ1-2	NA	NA	CASSIVGSGEGYTF	TGTGCCAGTAGTATCGTTGGGTCCGGAGAAGGCTACACCTTC
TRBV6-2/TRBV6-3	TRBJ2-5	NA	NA	CASSGFSGGETQYF	TGTGCCAGCAGTGGGTTCAGTGGAGGGGAGACCCAGTACTTC
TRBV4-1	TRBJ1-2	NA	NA	CASSQESGARDGYTF	TGCGCCAGCAGCCAAGAAAGCGGGGCGCGCGATGGCTACACCTTC
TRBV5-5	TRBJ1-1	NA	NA	CASSPNPAGSTEAFF	TGTGCCAGCAGCCCCAATCCGGCAGGATCCACTGAAGCTTTCTTT
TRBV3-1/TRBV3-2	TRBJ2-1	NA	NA	CASQNEKNEQFF	TGTGCCAGCCAAAACGAAAAAAATGAGCAGTTCTTC
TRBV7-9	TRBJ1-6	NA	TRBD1	CASSFGTGGVGSPLHF	TGTGCCAGCAGCTTTGGGACAGGGGGCGTCGGTTCACCCCTCCACTTT
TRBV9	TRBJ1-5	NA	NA	CASSVGAGEINQPQHF	TGTGCCAGCAGCGTAGGGGCAGGGGAGATCAATCAGCCCCAGCATTTT
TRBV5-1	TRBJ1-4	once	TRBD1	CASSDTGGEEKLFF	TGCGCCAGCAGCGATACAGGGGGAGAAGAAAAACTGTTTTTT
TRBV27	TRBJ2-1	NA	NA	CASGSLSYNEQFF	TGTGCCAGCGGGTCCCTCTCCTACAATGAGCAGTTCTTC
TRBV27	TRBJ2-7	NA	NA	CASRPSFTGAREQYF	TGTGCCAGCAGACCTTCTTTTACGGGAGCGCGTGAGCAGTACTTC
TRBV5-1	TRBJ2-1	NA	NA	CASSLIGSSYNEQFF	TGCGCCAGCAGCTTGATCGGAAGCTCCTACAATGAGCAGTTCTTC
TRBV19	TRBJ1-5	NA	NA	CASEGPNQPQHF	TGTGCCAGCGAAGGCCCCAATCAGCCCCAGCATTTT
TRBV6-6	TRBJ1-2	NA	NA	CASSPGHSYGYTF	TGTGCCAGCAGTCCCGGACACAGCTATGGCTACACCTTC
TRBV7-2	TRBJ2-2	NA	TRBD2	CASSLLAGSTGELFF	TGTGCCAGCAGCTTGCTAGCGGGGAGCACCGGGGAGCTGTTTTTT
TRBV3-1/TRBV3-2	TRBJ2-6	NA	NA	CASSQLSGASSGANVLTF	TGTGCCAGCAGCCAATTGTCGGGGGCGTCCTCTGGGGCCAACGTCCTGACTTTC
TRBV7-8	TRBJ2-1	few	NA	CASSLAGSYNEQFF	TGTGCCAGCAGCTTAGCGGGCTCCTACAATGAGCAGTTCTTC
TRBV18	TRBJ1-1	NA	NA	CASSLGQKNTEAFF	TGTGCCAGCTCACTCGGACAGAAGAACACTGAAGCTTTCTTT
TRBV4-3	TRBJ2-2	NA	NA	CASSQDRGGELFF	TGCGCCAGCAGCCAAGATCGGGGCGGGGAGCTGTTTTTT
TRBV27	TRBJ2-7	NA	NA	CASSWGSSYEQYF	TGTGCCAGCAGTTGGGGGAGCTCCTACGAGCAGTACTTC
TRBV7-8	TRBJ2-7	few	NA	CASSLARRVEQYF	TGTGCCAGCAGCTTAGCGCGCAGGGTCGAGCAGTACTTC
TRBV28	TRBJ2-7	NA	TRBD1	CASRRPWTGTYEQYF	TGTGCCAGCCGCCGCCCTTGGACAGGCACCTACGAGCAGTACTTC
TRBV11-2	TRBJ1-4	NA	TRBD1	CASSVTGTELEKLFF	TGTGCCAGCAGCGTAACCGGGACAGAACTTGAAAAACTGTTTTTT
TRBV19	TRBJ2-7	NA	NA	CASSITNSYEQYF	TGTGCCAGTAGTATAACAAACTCCTACGAGCAGTACTTC
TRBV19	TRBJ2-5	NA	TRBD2	CASSIASGRETQYF	TGTGCCAGTAGTATAGCCAGCGGGAGGGAGACCCAGTACTTC
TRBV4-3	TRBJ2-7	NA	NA	CASSPGPGAYEQYF	TGCGCCAGCAGCCCCGGACCCGGGGCCTACGAGCAGTACTTC
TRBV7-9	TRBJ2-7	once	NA	CASSLAPREQYF	TGTGCCAGCAGCTTAGCGCCCCGGGAGCAGTACTTC
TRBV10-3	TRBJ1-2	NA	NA	CAISGDTFNYGYTF	TGTGCCATCAGTGGGGACACCTTTAACTATGGCTACACCTTC